Listed below are T cell receptor beta chains from one sample, sequenced in a study of T cells in Graves' hyperthyroidism and ophthalmopathy. One entry per CDR3 protein results from TCRdb running MiXCR on the multiplex PCR reads. Of about 560,000 distinct CDR3 sequences listed, about 45% are singletons. The sequenced sample was peripheral blood or thyroid tissue (not recorded which). The receptor source for this set is a woman aged 18-29 years with Graves' hyperthyroidism. CDR3s include the opening cysteine and the closing phenylalanine or tryptophan. D genes are given only for firm matches. A row's size may be missing; if present it is once, few, many or a size class.

few,TRBJ2-7,-,TRBV7-2,CASSLVEDSAYEQYF,TGTGCCAGCAGCTTAGTCGAGGACTCGGCCTACGAGCAGTACTTC
once,TRBJ2-1,-,TRBV24-1,CATSDLQRKQFF,TGTGCCACCAGTGATCTACAGCGGAAGCAGTTCTTC
once,TRBJ1-2,-,TRBV7-9,CASSLRTVNYGYTF,TGTGCCAGCAGCCTACGGACAGTTAACTATGGCTACACCTTC
-,TRBJ2-4,-,TRBV11-1,CASSPPILVAKNIQYF,TGTGCCAGCAGCCCCCCGATTTTGGTAGCCAAAAACATTCAGTACTTC
-,TRBJ1-5,TRBD1,TRBV29-1,CSPGTVGDQPQHF,TGCAGCCCCGGGACAGTGGGGGATCAGCCCCAGCATTTT
-,TRBJ1-2,-,TRBV29-1,CSPNPGFGYTF,TGCAGCCCTAACCCAGGCTTTGGCTACACCTTC
-,TRBJ1-4,-,TRBV7-2,CASSPGGGEEKLFF,TGTGCCAGCAGCCCGGGAGGTGGAGAGGAAAAACTGTTTTTT
-,TRBJ2-7,TRBD2,TRBV7-9,CASRSSGSHEQYF,TGTGCCAGCAGATCCAGCGGGAGTCACGAGCAGTACTTC
few,TRBJ1-2,-,TRBV7-6,CASSQAGAGYTF,TGTGCCAGCAGCCAAGCCGGGGCCGGCTACACCTTC
-,TRBJ2-7,TRBD2,TRBV7-2,CASSLTGRDYEQYF,TGTGCCAGCAGCTTAACCGGGAGGGACTACGAGCAGTACTTC
-,TRBJ1-6,TRBD1,TRBV29-1,CSVEVGQKRNSPLHF,TGCAGCGTTGAAGTGGGACAGAAGCGTAATTCACCCCTCCACTTT
-,TRBJ2-5,-,TRBV7-3,CASSSRAQETQYF,TGTGCCAGCAGCTCACGAGCACAAGAGACCCAGTACTTC
once,TRBJ1-5,TRBD1,TRBV12-3/TRBV12-4,CALGQGNQPQHF,TGTGCCTTAGGACAGGGCAATCAGCCCCAGCATTTT
-,TRBJ1-2,TRBD1,TRBV2,CASSSWTGQGGYTF,TGTGCCAGCAGTTCCTGGACAGGGCAGGGTGGCTACACCTTC
-,TRBJ1-4,-,TRBV2,CASSPLARNNEKLFF,TGTGCCAGCTCACCACTGGCCCGGAACAATGAAAAACTGTTTTTT
-,TRBJ2-7,-,TRBV11-1,CASSLAFPYEQYF,TGTGCCAGCAGCCTCGCCTTCCCCTACGAGCAGTACTTC
-,TRBJ2-5,-,TRBV5-1,CASTRSQGLKETQYF,TGTGCCAGCACCAGGTCTCAGGGGCTAAAAGAGACCCAGTACTTC
many,TRBJ2-7,TRBD2,TRBV10-3,CATVNKAGEGSEQYF,TGTGCCACCGTGAATAAAGCGGGAGAGGGCTCCGAGCAGTACTTC
few,TRBJ2-7,-,TRBV7-9,CASRPGGGQPKGRYEQYF,TGTGCCAGCAGGCCGGGGGGAGGACAGCCGAAGGGACGCTACGAGCAGTACTTC
many,TRBJ2-7,TRBD1,TRBV7-3,CASSASGGRDEQYF,TGTGCCAGCAGCGCATCAGGGGGCAGGGACGAGCAGTACTTC
-,TRBJ1-5,-,TRBV9,CASSVEDDHAAQHF,TGTGCCAGCAGCGTTGAAGACGACCATGCAGCCCAGCATTTT
once,TRBJ2-7,-,TRBV25-1,CASSEFDYPGEYEQYF,TGTGCCAGCAGTGAATTTGACTACCCCGGGGAGTACGAGCAGTACTTC
-,TRBJ2-5,-,TRBV24-1,CATSDLRDNSGKETQYF,TGTGCCACCAGTGATTTACGGGACAACTCTGGAAAAGAGACCCAGTACTTC
-,TRBJ2-2,-,TRBV10-3,CAISDGTDNTGELFF,TGTGCCATCAGTGATGGGACGGATAACACCGGGGAGCTGTTTTTT
-,TRBJ2-7,-,TRBV11-1,CASSTNPGFLNYEQYF,TGTGCCAGCAGTACGAATCCGGGATTCCTAAACTACGAGCAGTACTTC
few,TRBJ1-5,TRBD1,TRBV19,CASSVRGLSNQPQHF,TGTGCCAGTAGTGTCAGGGGGCTTAGCAATCAGCCCCAGCATTTT
many,TRBJ1-6,-,TRBV15,CATSRDSGNNSPLHF,TGTGCCACCAGCAGAGATTCAGGAAACAATTCACCCCTCCACTTT
few,TRBJ2-5,-,TRBV7-2,CASSLGSGLETQYF,TGTGCCAGCAGCTTGGGGTCAGGGTTGGAGACCCAGTACTTC
-,TRBJ1-2,-,TRBV25-1,CASSTSGDPSYTF,TGTGCCAGCAGTACCTCAGGGGACCCTTCCTACACCTTC
-,TRBJ2-7,TRBD2,TRBV12-3/TRBV12-4,CASRVAGDYEQYF,TGTGCCAGCAGGGTCGCGGGAGACTACGAGCAGTACTTC
-,TRBJ1-5,-,TRBV29-1,CSVESHPGQPQHF,TGCAGCGTTGAAAGCCACCCCGGCCAGCCCCAGCATTTT
-,TRBJ2-7,-,TRBV25-1,CASSESVPF,TGTGCCAGCAGTGAATCGGTTCCCTTC
-,TRBJ1-1,-,TRBV25-1,CAWSARGGNTEAFF,TGTGCCTGGAGTGCCCGGGGGGGGAACACTGAAGCTTTCTTT
many,TRBJ2-5,-,TRBV29-1,CSVETSAGQETQYF,TGCAGCGTTGAAACTTCGGCAGGCCAAGAGACCCAGTACTTC
-,TRBJ1-2,TRBD1,TRBV2,CASRDRSSNYGYTF,TGTGCCAGCAGGGACAGGAGCTCTAACTATGGCTACACCTTC
-,TRBJ1-1,-,TRBV19,CASSKGNLGTEAFF,TGTGCCAGTAGCAAGGGCAATCTGGGCACTGAAGCTTTCTTT
few,TRBJ1-3,TRBD1,TRBV10-3,CATQTGTGGVWIGNTIYF,TGTGCCACACAGACCGGGACAGGGGGCGTATGGATCGGAAACACCATATATTTT
-,TRBJ1-4,TRBD1,TRBV7-3,CASSRRTGAEKLFF,TGCGCCAGCAGCCGCCGGACAGGGGCTGAAAAACTGTTTTTT
many,TRBJ2-5,-,TRBV7-2,CASSLSAVQGTQYF,TGTGCCAGCAGCTTAAGTGCGGTCCAGGGGACCCAGTACTTC
many,TRBJ2-5,TRBD2,TRBV20-1,CSARGTRAQETQYF,TGCAGTGCTAGGGGGACTAGGGCTCAAGAGACCCAGTACTTC
few,TRBJ2-7,TRBD2,TRBV29-1,CSVGTSGMIEQYF,TGCAGCGTTGGAACTAGCGGGATGATCGAGCAGTACTTC
-,TRBJ1-4,-,TRBV20-1,CSARGATNEKLFF,TGCAGTGCTAGAGGGGCAACTAATGAAAAACTGTTTTTT
once,TRBJ1-4,-,TRBV2,CASSDGTSGSW,TGTGCCAGCAGTGACGGGACTAGCGGGAGTTGG
few,TRBJ1-4,TRBD1,TRBV7-2,CASSLNRGREEKLFF,TGTGCCAGCAGCCTAAACAGGGGGAGAGAGGAAAAACTGTTTTTT
-,TRBJ2-7,-,TRBV20-1,CSARVWGAGNEQYF,TGCAGTGCTCGGGTGTGGGGGGCGGGCAACGAGCAGTACTTC